Included here is one TCR beta chain sequence, with context. The antigen remains undetermined. Sequenced by immunoSEQ multiplex PCR; TCRdb stores in-frame clones only, minus some. This sample has about 1.1 million clones, with roughly 80% found just once. After removal of 0 bases from V and 2 bases from J, the junction contained 1 base not matched to a gene. Per the germline V gene, CDR1 is SGHTS and CDR2 is YDEGEE. The CDR3 runs 16 residues. This specimen belongs to a study of shared clonotypes between healthy human individuals. Across the whole study: The people who gave samples were a couple of women and three men aged 18 to 49.

Points from the study as a whole: Memory subsets had estimated richness that was generally smaller than that of naive subsets. It was observed that approximately 5% of naive CD4 clonotypes were shared across several donors.

The chain is built from TRBV5-8 and TRBJ2-5; 13 bases are a match to TRBD2. The receptor was derived from a man between 18 and 35 years old in good health. Some clones in this sample may be carry-over from other donors' samples. The sample taken for sequencing was memory CD4+ T cells from PBMCs. Noted subset: CD45RA-negative fraction. CDR3 sequence: CASSLAGLAGQETQYF. The CDR3 DNA reads as TGTGCCAGCAGCTTGGCGGGACTAGCGGGACAAGAGACCCAGTACTTC. Full variable domain (rest looked up from reference TRBV5-8 and TRBJ2-5): EAGVTQSPTHLIKTRGQQATLRCSPISGHTSVYWYQQALGLGLQFLLWYDEGEERNRGNFPPRFSGRQFPNYSSELNVNALELEDSALYLCASSLAGLAGQETQYFGPGTRLLVL.